The 27 T cell receptor beta chains listed next were all sequenced from one sample in a study of spatial heterogeneity in lung cancer. TCRdb redid the calling of the 5' RACE reads with MiXCR, one entry per CDR3 protein. The sample includes some 100,000 distinct CDR3 sequences, approximately 12% of them seen just once. Time point described: sample taken at primary tumor resection. The input for sequencing was PBMCs, taken at surgery. Receptors were obtained from a male donor with early-stage non-small cell lung cancer.

A few counts support this clonotype. The V call is TRBV7-6, the J call TRBJ1-3; 7 bases map to TRBD1. Germline V CDR1 and CDR2: SGHVS, FNYEAQ. The CDR3 contains 15 residues. V lost 4 bases to trimming and J lost 0 bases; unmatched junction nucleotides: 3. CDR3 nucleotide sequence: TGTGCCAGCAGCTACGACAGGGTCTCTGGAAACACCATATATTTT. It encodes CASSYDRVSGNTIYF. Full variable domain (outside the CDR3, taken from reference TRBV7-6 and TRBJ1-3): GAGVSQSPRYKVTKRGQDVALRCDPISGHVSLYWYRQALGQGPEFLTYFNYEAQQDKSGLPNDRFSAERPEGSISTLTIQRTEQRDSAMYRCASSYDRVSGNTIYFGEGSWLTVV.

This clonotype has more than one count but fewer than ten. CDR3 sequence (DNA): TGTGCCAGCAGTTTATCCGGGGAGGACTACGAGCAGTACTTC. It codes for CASSLSGEDYEQYF. This chain connects TRBV28 to TRBJ2-7; perhaps TRBD2 as D (6 bases). Looked up from germline, CDR1 is MDHEN and CDR2 is SYDVKM. Trimming removed 1 base at V and 3 bases at J, with 10 bases between. The CDR3 is 14 residues long.

The chain has TRBV7-2 and TRBJ2-3, with D perhaps TRBD2 (6 bases). CDR1 and CDR2 from the germline V gene are SGHTA and FQGNSA. Trimming took off 4 bases at V and 2 bases at J, with 16 bases between the two ends. The CDR3 consists of 16 residues. Written as DNA, the CDR3 is TGTGCCAGCAGCTCGCCCACGGGAGCGGACACAGATACGCAGTATTTT. This sequence encodes CASSSPTGADTDTQYF. The whole variable domain, filled in from reference TRBV7-2 and TRBJ2-3, reads GAGVSQSPSNKVTEKGKDVELRCDPISGHTALYWYRQSLGQGLEFLIYFQGNSAPDKSGLPSDRFSAERTGGSVSTLTIQRTQQEDSAVYLCASSSPTGADTDTQYFGPGTRLTVL.

The V and J genes are TRBV20-1 and TRBJ1-2, with 7 bases fitting TRBD1. The J segment lost 5 bases and the V segment lost 6 bases, leaving 18 bases of the junction unmatched. The CDR3 has 16 amino acids. The germline V gene encodes CDR1 DFQATT and CDR2 SNEGSKA (reference sequence). This CDR3 reads CSAETGRGVGTYGYTF. As DNA, the CDR3 is TGCAGTGCGGAGACGGGCAGGGGGGTAGGAACTTATGGCTACACCTTC.

V gene TRBV12-3 or TRBV12-4 combines with J gene TRBJ2-1; D might be TRBD2 (6 bases). With 5 bases removed from V and 10 bases from J, the gap between germline ends came to 18 bases. This CDR3 has 14 amino acids. The CDR3 DNA reads as TGTGCCAGCAGTCGGTCAGATAGGGGACTCGAGCAGTTCTTC. Translated: CASSRSDRGLEQFF.

This clonotype appeared a few times. The gene calls are TRBV7-8 and TRBJ1-4; weak D call: TRBD1 (5 bases). Germline CDR1 SGHVS, CDR2 FQNEAQ. The V end lost 5 bases, the J end lost 1 base, and 8 bases lay between the germline ends. This CDR3 has 14 amino acids. CDR3 residues: CASSAGRTNEKLFF. Here the CDR3 DNA reads TGTGCCAGCAGCGCGGGGCGAACTAATGAAAAACTGTTTTTT.

The chain carries TRBV11-2 and TRBJ2-1; D remains unclear. The ends were cut back, 2 bases at V and 3 bases at J, with 8 bases in the middle. The CDR3 runs 14 residues. Germline V gene data show CDR1 as SGHAT and CDR2 as FQNNGV. CDR3 nucleotides: TGTGCCAGCAGCTTACAAAATAGCTACAATGAGCAGTTCTTC. This codes for CASSLQNSYNEQFF. Supplemented by reference TRBV11-2 and TRBJ2-1, the full variable domain reads EAGVAQSPRYKIIEKRQSVAFWCNPISGHATLYWYQQILGQGPKLLIQFQNNGVVDDSQLPKDRFSAERLKGVDSTLKIQPAKLEDSAVYLCASSLQNSYNEQFFGPGTRLTVL.

The sample holds one count of this clonotype. Given a much more abundant clone one base away, this may be a read error. The rearrangement uses TRBV28 and TRBJ2-1; 7 positions agree with TRBD1. Germline lookup yields CDR1 MDHEN and CDR2 SYDVKM. This CDR3 has 14 amino acids. CDR3 region: CASTGTDSYHEQFF. The CDR3 DNA follows: TGTGCCAGCACCGGGACAGACTCCTACCATGAGCAGTTCTTC.

This clonotype was detected many times. The rearrangement joins TRBV19 to TRBJ2-7, with D hard to call. V was cut by 6 bases and J by 2 bases, with 5 bases left in between. The CDR3 spans 11 residues. Germline loops: CDR1 LNHDA, CDR2 SQIVND (reference sequence). CDR3 sequence reads: CASRNAYEQYF. CDR3 coding DNA: TGTGCCAGTAGGAACGCCTACGAGCAGTACTTC.

The chain couples TRBV9 to TRBJ2-1; D is perhaps TRBD1 or TRBD2 (6 bases each). This CDR3 has 15 residues. V gave up 4 bases and J gave up 7 bases, with 18 bases separating them. CDR1 SGDLS and CDR2 YYNGEE come from the germline V gene. CDR3 protein: CASSLRTGGINEQFF. The CDR3 coding sequence is TGTGCCAGCAGCCTAAGGACCGGGGGCATAAATGAGCAGTTCTTC.

This clonotype was recorded at least ten times. The chain couples TRBV6-2 or TRBV6-3 to TRBJ2-5; D gene uncertain. The germline V gene has CDR1 MNHEY and CDR2 SVGEGT. This CDR3 has 14 residues. V lost 6 bases to trimming and J lost 2 bases, with 13 bases between them. The CDR3 spells CASRKDGVQETQYF. CDR3 DNA sequence: TGTGCCAGCAGAAAGGACGGTGTTCAAGAGACCCAGTACTTC.

This clonotype was picked up a small number of times. The genes are TRBV27 and TRBJ2-1; TRBD1 might be the D (6 bases). Trimming took 4 bases from V and 5 from J, leaving 9 bases between them. There are 13 residues in the CDR3. The V gene's germline CDR1 is MNHEY and CDR2 SMNVEV (reference sequence). In DNA form, the CDR3 reads TGTGCCAGCAGTTACAGGGTTGACAATGAGCAGTTCTTC. Its protein is CASSYRVDNEQFF.

This clonotype was picked up a small number of times. The rearrangement joins TRBV6-5 to TRBJ1-6, with a weak D call TRBD1 (5 bases). This CDR3 region has 12 residues. CDR1 is MNHEY and CDR2 is SVGAGI in the germline V gene. V lost 7 bases and J 13 bases, leaving 14 bases between the germline ends. The CDR3 reads CASITGGGPLHF. The CDR3 nucleotides are TGTGCCAGCATCACAGGTGGGGGTCCCCTCCACTTT.

This clonotype has ten or more counts. This chain connects TRBV28 to TRBJ2-4; D unclear. In germline, CDR1 is MDHEN, CDR2 SYDVKM. The CDR3 covers 11 residues. The V end was cut by 4 bases, the J end by 6 bases, with 4 bases between. Written as DNA, the CDR3 is TGTGCCAGCAGTTCAAGAAACATTCAGTACTTC. Its translation is CASSSRNIQYF.

The chain recombines TRBV7-2 with TRBJ2-1; D is unresolved. Trimming pared 2 bases from V and 0 bases from J, leaving 11 bases between. Germline V gene sequence: CDR1 SGHTA, CDR2 FQGNSA. This CDR3 comprises 16 residues. This chain's CDR3 is CASSLILPPSYNEQFF. CDR3 coding DNA: TGTGCCAGCAGCTTAATTCTGCCTCCCTCCTACAATGAGCAGTTCTTC. Full variable domain (remainder filled in from reference TRBV7-2 and TRBJ2-1): GAGVSQSPSNKVTEKGKDVELRCDPISGHTALYWYRQSLGQGLEFLIYFQGNSAPDKSGLPSDRFSAERTGGSVSTLTIQRTQQEDSAVYLCASSLILPPSYNEQFFGPGTRLTVL.

The gene calls are TRBV9 and TRBJ2-3, with D possibly matching TRBD2 (7 bases). Germline assignment: CDR1 SGDLS and CDR2 YYNGEE. Trimming pared 8 bases from V and 1 base from J, leaving 17 bases between. CDR3 length: 15 amino acids. CDR3 in DNA: TGTGCCAGTACAAAACAGGGACTACGCACAGATACGCAGTATTTT. Its protein is CASTKQGLRTDTQYF.

This clonotype was seen at least ten times. The chain uses TRBV28 and TRBJ1-2; possible D gene TRBD1, 6 bases. Trimming removed 3 bases from V and 8 bases from J, with 13 bases in between. The CDR3 consists of 13 residues. Germline assignment: CDR1 MDHEN and CDR2 SYDVKM. The CDR3 DNA is TGTGCCAGCAGTTTTGTGGCAGGGGAAGGCTACACCTTC. Translation: CASSFVAGEGYTF.

This clonotype was seen a handful of times. The J gene is TRBJ2-2, the V gene TRBV30; no reliable D call. Germline assignment: CDR1 GTSNPN and CDR2 SVGIG (reference sequence). With 0 bases removed from V and 3 bases from J, the gap between germline ends came to 5 bases. The CDR3 consists of 13 residues. The chain's CDR3 is CAWSVVDTGELFF. DNA for the CDR3: TGTGCCTGGAGTGTAGTCGACACCGGGGAGCTGTTTTTT.

This clonotype was found many times. J is TRBJ1-4 and V is TRBV5-6; weak D call: TRBD1 (5 bases). Trimming took off 4 bases at V and 14 bases at J, with 24 bases between the two ends. The V gene's germline CDR1 is SGHDT and CDR2 YYEEEE. The CDR3 covers 15 residues. The CDR3 reads CASSSGDGVRSRLFF. For the CDR3, the DNA is TGTGCCAGCAGCAGCGGGGACGGAGTCAGGAGTCGTCTGTTTTTT.

This clonotype was seen only a few times. The V gene is TRBV18, the J gene TRBJ1-1; maybe TRBD1 (5 bases). Germline-derived CDR1 and CDR2 are KGHSH and LQKENI. There are 16 residues in the CDR3. Trimming took 3 bases from V and 0 from J, leaving 14 bases between them. CDR3 loop: CASSPGTLYLNTEAFF. The CDR3, as DNA: TGTGCCAGCTCACCCGGGACGCTATATTTGAACACTGAAGCTTTCTTT.

This rearrangement joins TRBV6-1 to TRBJ2-7; 7 bases match TRBD2. This CDR3 region has 16 residues. The germline gives CDR1 MNHNS, CDR2 SASEGT. J gave up 0 bases and V 5 bases, and 10 bases lay outside the gene matches. The CDR3 loop is CASSHLGTILSYEQYF. The CDR3 region has the DNA TGTGCCAGCAGTCACCTAGGGACTATCCTCTCCTACGAGCAGTACTTC.

The genes are TRBV20-1 and TRBJ2-3; TRBD2 agrees at 7 bases. This CDR3 has 16 residues. Germline V lookup: CDR1 DFQATT, CDR2 SNEGSKA (reference sequence). V lost 3 bases, J lost 4 bases, and 13 bases stayed unmatched. CDR3 DNA: TGCAGTGCTAGTGAGGTGGCGGGAGTTCCCGCAGATACGCAGTATTTT. Protein product: CSASEVAGVPADTQYF.

This clonotype was counted a single time. The chain couples TRBV28 to TRBJ2-1; D may match TRBD1 or TRBD2 (5 bases each). Trimming left V 4 bases short and J 7 bases short, with 17 bases between. This CDR3 has 15 amino acids. Germline CDR1 and CDR2: MDHEN and SYDVKM. CDR3 sequence reads: CASSSRDGEINEQFF. CDR3 nucleotides: TGTGCCAGCAGTTCCCGGGACGGGGAGATAAATGAGCAGTTCTTC.

This clonotype was found a few times. The chain has TRBV20-1 and TRBJ2-1; the match to TRBD2 covers 8 bases. Germline CDR1 reads DFQATT; CDR2 reads SNEGSKA (reference sequence). The CDR3 has 14 residues. With V trimmed by 3 bases and J by 6 bases, 7 bases remained unmatched. In DNA, the CDR3 is TGCAGTGCTAGGCCGGGGGGGCAAGGCAATGAGCAGTTCTTC. Amino acid sequence: CSARPGGQGNEQFF.

This clonotype was observed a handful of times. This chain links TRBV10-3 with TRBJ2-7; TRBD1 matches at 7 bases. CDR1 ENHRY and CDR2 SYGVKD come from the germline V gene. The CDR3 is made up of 13 amino acids. The V and J ends lost 3 bases and 2 bases, in that order; junction bases with no gene match: 1. The CDR3 loop reads CAISDGTAYEQYF. The CDR3 nucleotides are TGTGCCATCAGTGACGGGACAGCCTACGAGCAGTACTTC.

The genes are TRBV6-1 and TRBJ2-5, with D possibly TRBD2 on 6 matching bases. This CDR3 is 14 amino acids long. The V gene's germline CDR1 is MNHNS and CDR2 SASEGT. The germline V and J ends were trimmed by 6 bases and 0 bases, with 11 bases remaining between them. In nucleotides, the CDR3 is TGTGCCAGCAGCCGGGACTGGCACCAAGAGACCCAGTACTTC. It yields the protein CASSRDWHQETQYF.

This clonotype was seen only a few times. The genes are TRBV28 and TRBJ2-2, with D unclear. Trimming stripped 7 bases from V and 4 bases from J, with 13 bases between. The CDR3 has 14 residues. Germline lookup yields CDR1 MDHEN and CDR2 SYDVKM. The CDR3 loop reads CASTLGRTTGELFF. In DNA form, the CDR3 reads TGTGCCAGCACCTTAGGAAGGACCACCGGGGAGCTGTTTTTT.